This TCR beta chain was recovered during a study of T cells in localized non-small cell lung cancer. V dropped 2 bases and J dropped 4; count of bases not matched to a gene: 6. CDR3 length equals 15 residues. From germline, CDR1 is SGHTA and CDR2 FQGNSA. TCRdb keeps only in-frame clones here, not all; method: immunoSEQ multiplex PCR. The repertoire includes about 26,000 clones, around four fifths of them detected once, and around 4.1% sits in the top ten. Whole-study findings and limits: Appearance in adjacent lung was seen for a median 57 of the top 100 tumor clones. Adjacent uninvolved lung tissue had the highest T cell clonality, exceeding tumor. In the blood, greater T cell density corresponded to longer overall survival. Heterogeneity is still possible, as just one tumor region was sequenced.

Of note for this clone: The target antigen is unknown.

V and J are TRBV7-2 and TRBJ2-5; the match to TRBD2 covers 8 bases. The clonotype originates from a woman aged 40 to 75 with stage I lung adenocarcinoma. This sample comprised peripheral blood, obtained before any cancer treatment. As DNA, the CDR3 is TGTGCCAGCAGCTTAACGGGGGGGCTGGGAGAGACCCAGTACTTC. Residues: CASSLTGGLGETQYF. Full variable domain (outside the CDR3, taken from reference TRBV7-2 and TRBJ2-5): GAGVSQSPSNKVTEKGKDVELRCDPISGHTALYWYRQSLGQGLEFLIYFQGNSAPDKSGLPSDRFSAERTGGSVSTLTIQRTQQEDSAVYLCASSLTGGLGETQYFGPGTRLLVL.